These 10 T cell receptor beta chains were sequenced from one sample in a study of early T cells in non-severe SARS-CoV-2 infection. TCRdb reanalysed the 5' RACE reads using MiXCR and keeps one entry per CDR3 protein. The sample shows roughly 52,000 distinct CDR3 sequences, about 6.4% of them seen only once. Sequencing was performed on whole blood, taken at baseline. Source of these receptors: an adult who was a healthcare worker with PCR-confirmed SARS-CoV-2 infection or an uninfected control (not recorded which).

This clonotype appeared many times. The rearrangement uses TRBV12-3 or TRBV12-4 and TRBJ2-7; possibly TRBD2 for D (7 bases). The CDR3 covers 12 residues. Between the trimmed V and J ends, which lost 7 bases and 6 bases, there was a span of 13 bases. DNA of the CDR3: TGTGCCAGCACTAGGGGGGGATCCGAGCAGTACTTC. It is translated as CASTRGGSEQYF.

This clonotype appeared many times. This chain links TRBV5-1 with TRBJ2-3; D may be TRBD2 (5 bases). This CDR3 is 14 amino acids long. V lost 0 bases and J 4 bases, leaving 9 bases between the germline ends. Germline V gene sequence: CDR1 SGHRS, CDR2 YFSETQ. CDR3: CASSLAGIADTQYF. The CDR3 nucleotides read TGCGCCAGCAGCTTGGCCGGGATCGCAGATACGCAGTATTTT.

This clonotype has at least ten counts. The chain employs TRBV5-1 and TRBJ1-5; D remains ambiguous. V was cut by 0 bases and J by 2 bases, with 9 bases left in between. The CDR3 is made up of 15 amino acids. Germline V gene data show CDR1 as SGHRS and CDR2 as YFSETQ. The CDR3 DNA follows: TGCGCCAGCAGCTTGGGGATCAGCGGCAATCAGCCCCAGCATTTT. Translation gives CASSLGISGNQPQHF.

This clonotype was seen at least ten times. This chain joins TRBV10-3 and TRBJ2-2, with a tentative D call TRBD1 (5 bases). CDR1 is ENHRY and CDR2 is SYGVKD in the germline V gene. The V and J ends lost 7 bases and 6 bases respectively, with 6 bases between them. CDR3 size: 11 residues. CDR3 sequence reads: CAIMGPGELFF. The CDR3 bases are TGTGCCATCATGGGGCCCGGGGAGCTGTTTTTT.

This clonotype was seen many times. The chain combines TRBV28 with TRBJ2-7, with a tentative D call TRBD2 (6 bases). The CDR3 contains 14 residues. V was shortened by 8 bases and J by 5 bases, with 19 bases between the two germline ends. From germline, CDR1 is MDHEN and CDR2 SYDVKM. The CDR3 DNA is TGTGCCAGCGGTTCCAGCGGGTCTGCCCACGAGCAGTACTTC. Residues: CASGSSGSAHEQYF.

This clonotype was counted between two and nine times. This chain connects TRBV2 to TRBJ2-1; D is unclear. Trimming stripped 7 bases from V and 7 bases from J, with 17 bases between. Per germline, CDR1 SNHLY and CDR2 FYNNEI. This CDR3 has 14 residues. CDR3 in DNA: TGTGCCAGCAAATCGGAGATAAGGATGAATGAGCAGTTCTTC. Amino acid sequence: CASKSEIRMNEQFF.

The sample holds many counts of this clonotype. This chain joins TRBV7-2 and TRBJ2-7, with 14 bases identical to TRBD2. Trimming removed 4 bases from V and 13 bases from J; junction bases left unmatched: 6. The CDR3 length is 13 residues. Germline loops: CDR1 SGHTA, CDR2 FQGNSA. CDR3 in amino acids: CASSSLTSGRVYF. As DNA, the CDR3 is TGTGCCAGCAGCTCCTTGACTAGCGGGAGGGTCTACTTC.

This clonotype was observed many times. The chain combines TRBV6-2 or TRBV6-3 with TRBJ1-5; D ambiguous. Deletions cut 2 bases from V and 0 bases from J, with 8 bases between. This CDR3 is built from 15 residues. The germline V gene has CDR1 MNHEY and CDR2 SVGEGT. The CDR3 bases are TGTGCCAGCAGTTACGCCAGTCTTAGCAATCAGCCCCAGCATTTT. Translation: CASSYASLSNQPQHF.

This clonotype came up many times. The J gene is TRBJ1-1, the V gene TRBV27, with D unclear. The V gene's germline CDR1 is MNHEY and CDR2 SMNVEV (reference sequence). With 3 bases removed from V and 8 bases from J, the gap between germline ends came to 7 bases. The length of the CDR3 is 11 residues. The CDR3 nucleotides are TGTGCCAGCAGTTTTTTGGGGGAAGCTTTCTTT. As protein: CASSFLGEAFF.

At least ten counts were recorded for this clonotype. V is TRBV20-1 and J is TRBJ1-4; tentative D call: TRBD1 (5 bases). The CDR3 spans 12 residues. Germline values: CDR1 DFQATT, CDR2 SNEGSKA (reference sequence). V lost 3 bases to trimming and J lost 8 bases, with 10 bases between them. CDR3 bases: TGCAGTGCTAGGAGGGGTCGGGAAAAACTGTTTTTT. Translated: CSARRGREKLFF.